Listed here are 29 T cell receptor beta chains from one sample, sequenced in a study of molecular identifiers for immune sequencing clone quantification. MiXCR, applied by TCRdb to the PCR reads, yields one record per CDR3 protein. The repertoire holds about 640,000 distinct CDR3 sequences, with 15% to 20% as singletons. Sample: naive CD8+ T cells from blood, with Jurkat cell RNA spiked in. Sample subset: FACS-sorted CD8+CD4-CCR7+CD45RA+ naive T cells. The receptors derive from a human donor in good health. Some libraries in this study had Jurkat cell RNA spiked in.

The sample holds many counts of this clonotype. The CDR3 bases are TGTGCCTGGAGTTTCGACAACTCCTACGAGCAGTACTTC. Its protein product is CAWSFDNSYEQYF. V and J are TRBV30 and TRBJ2-7; D call uncertain. Trimming left V 2 bases short and J 0 bases short, with 8 bases between. Germline lookup yields CDR1 GTSNPN and CDR2 SVGIG (reference sequence). This CDR3 comprises 13 residues.

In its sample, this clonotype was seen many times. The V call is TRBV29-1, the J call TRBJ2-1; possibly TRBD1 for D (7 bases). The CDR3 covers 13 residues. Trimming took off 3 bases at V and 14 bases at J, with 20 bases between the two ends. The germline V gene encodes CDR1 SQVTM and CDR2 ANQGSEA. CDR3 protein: CSVDTTGSWEEFF. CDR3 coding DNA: TGCAGCGTTGACACGACAGGGTCCTGGGAGGAGTTCTTC.

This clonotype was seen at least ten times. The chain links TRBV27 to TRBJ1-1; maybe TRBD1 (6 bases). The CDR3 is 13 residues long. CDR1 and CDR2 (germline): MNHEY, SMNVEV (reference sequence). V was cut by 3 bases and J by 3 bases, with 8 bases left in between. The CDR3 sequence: CASSFSGDTEAFF. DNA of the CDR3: TGTGCCAGCAGTTTCTCAGGGGACACTGAAGCTTTCTTT.

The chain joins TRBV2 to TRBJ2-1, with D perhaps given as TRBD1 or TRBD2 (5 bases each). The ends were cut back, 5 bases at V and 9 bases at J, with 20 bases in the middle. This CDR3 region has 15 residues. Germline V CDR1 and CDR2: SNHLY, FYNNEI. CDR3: CASSRATRDQGEQFF. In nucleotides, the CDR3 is TGTGCCAGCAGTCGAGCCACTAGGGACCAGGGTGAGCAGTTCTTC.

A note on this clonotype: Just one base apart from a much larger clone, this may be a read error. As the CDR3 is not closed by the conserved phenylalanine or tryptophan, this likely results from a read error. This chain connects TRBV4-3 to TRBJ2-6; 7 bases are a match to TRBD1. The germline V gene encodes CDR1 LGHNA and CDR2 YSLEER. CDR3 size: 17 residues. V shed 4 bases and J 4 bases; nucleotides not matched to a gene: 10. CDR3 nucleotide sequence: TGCGCCAGCAGCCCCGACAGGGTTCTGGGGGGGGCCAACGTCCTGACTCTC. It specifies CASSPDRVLGGANVLTL.

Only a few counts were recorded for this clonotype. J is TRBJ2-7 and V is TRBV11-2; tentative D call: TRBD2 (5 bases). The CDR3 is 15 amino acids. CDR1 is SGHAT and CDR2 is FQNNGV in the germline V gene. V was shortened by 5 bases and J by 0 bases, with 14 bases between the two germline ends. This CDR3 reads CASSHEGLSSYEQYF. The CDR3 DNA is TGTGCCAGCAGCCACGAGGGCCTAAGCTCCTACGAGCAGTACTTC.

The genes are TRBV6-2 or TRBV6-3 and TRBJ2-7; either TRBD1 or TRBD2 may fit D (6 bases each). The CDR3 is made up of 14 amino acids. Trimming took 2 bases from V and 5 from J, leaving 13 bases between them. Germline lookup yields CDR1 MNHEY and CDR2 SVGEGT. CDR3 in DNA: TGTGCCAGCAGTTACCCCCCGGGGGCCAACGAGCAGTACTTC. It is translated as CASSYPPGANEQYF.

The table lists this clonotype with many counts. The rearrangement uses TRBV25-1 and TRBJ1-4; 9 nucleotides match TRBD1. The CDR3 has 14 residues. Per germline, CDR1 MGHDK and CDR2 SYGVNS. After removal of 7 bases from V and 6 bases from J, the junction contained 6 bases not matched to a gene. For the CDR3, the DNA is TGTGCCAGCACCCTGACAGGGGGATATGAAAAACTGTTTTTT. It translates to CASTLTGGYEKLFF. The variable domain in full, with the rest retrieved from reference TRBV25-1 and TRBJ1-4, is EADIYQTPRYLVIGTGKKITLECSQTMGHDKMYWYQQDPGMELHLIHYSYGVNSTEKGDLSSESTVSRIRTEHFPLTLESARPSHTSQYLCASTLTGGYEKLFFGSGTQLSVL.

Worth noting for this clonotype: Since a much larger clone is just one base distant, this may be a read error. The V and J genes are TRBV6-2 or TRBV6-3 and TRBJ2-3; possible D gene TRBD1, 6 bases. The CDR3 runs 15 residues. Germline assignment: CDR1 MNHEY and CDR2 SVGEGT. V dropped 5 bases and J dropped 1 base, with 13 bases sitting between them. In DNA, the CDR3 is TGTGCCAGCAGTCACTTCAGGGGAGGCACAGATACGCAGTATTTT. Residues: CASSHFRGGTDTQYF.

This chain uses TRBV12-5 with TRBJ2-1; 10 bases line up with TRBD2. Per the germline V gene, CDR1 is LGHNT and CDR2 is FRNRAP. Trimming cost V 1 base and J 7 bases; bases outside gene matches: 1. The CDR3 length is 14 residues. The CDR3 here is CASGLASGSNEQFF. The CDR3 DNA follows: TGTGCTAGTGGTTTGGCTAGCGGGAGTAATGAGCAGTTCTTC.

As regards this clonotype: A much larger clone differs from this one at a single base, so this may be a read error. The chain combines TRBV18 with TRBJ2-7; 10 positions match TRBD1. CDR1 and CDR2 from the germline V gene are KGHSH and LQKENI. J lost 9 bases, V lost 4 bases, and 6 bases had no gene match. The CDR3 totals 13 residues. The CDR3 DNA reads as TGTGCCAGCTCACGACAGGGGGCGCCCGGGCAGTACTTC. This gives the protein CASSRQGAPGQYF. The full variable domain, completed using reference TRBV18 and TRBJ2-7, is NAGVMQNPRHLVRRRGQEARLRCSPMKGHSHVYWYRQLPEEGLKFMVYLQKENIIDESGMPKERFSAEFPKEGPSILRIQQVVRGDSAAYFCASSRQGAPGQYFGPGTRLTVT.

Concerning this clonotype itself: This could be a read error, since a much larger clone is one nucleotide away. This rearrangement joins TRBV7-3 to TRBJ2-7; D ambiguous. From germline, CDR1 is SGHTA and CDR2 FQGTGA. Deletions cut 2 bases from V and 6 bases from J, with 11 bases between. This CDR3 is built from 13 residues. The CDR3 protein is CASSLDLWGEQYF. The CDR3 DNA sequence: TGTGCCAGCAGCTTAGACTTGTGGGGCGAGCAGTACTTC. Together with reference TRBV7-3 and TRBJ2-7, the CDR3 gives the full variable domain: GAGVSQTPSNKVTEKGKYVELRCDPISGHTALYWYRQSLGQGPEFLIYFQGTGAADDSGLPNDRFFAVRPEGSVSTLKIQRTERGDSAVYLCASSLDLWGEQYFGPGTRLTVT.

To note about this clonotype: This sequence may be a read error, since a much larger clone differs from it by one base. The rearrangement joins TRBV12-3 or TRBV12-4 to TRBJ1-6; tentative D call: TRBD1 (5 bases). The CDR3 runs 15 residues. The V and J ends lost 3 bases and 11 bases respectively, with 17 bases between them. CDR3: CASSLGGAGGPPLHF. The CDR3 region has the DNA TGTGCCAGCAGTTTGGGAGGGGCAGGCGGTCCACCCCTCCACTTT.

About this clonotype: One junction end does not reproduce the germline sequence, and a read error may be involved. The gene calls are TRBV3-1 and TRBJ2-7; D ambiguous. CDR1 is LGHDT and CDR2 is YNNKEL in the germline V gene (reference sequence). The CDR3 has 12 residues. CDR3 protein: CASSQEGHERYF. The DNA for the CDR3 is TGTGCCAGCAGCCAAGAAGGGCACGAGCGGTACTTC.

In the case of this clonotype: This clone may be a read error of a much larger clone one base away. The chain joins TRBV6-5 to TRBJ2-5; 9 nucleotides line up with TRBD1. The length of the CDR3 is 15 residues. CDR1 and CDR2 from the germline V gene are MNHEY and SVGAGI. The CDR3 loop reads CASSYTGTGQGTQYF. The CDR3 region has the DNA TGTGCCAGCAGTTACACTGGGACAGGGCAAGGGACCCAGTACTTC.

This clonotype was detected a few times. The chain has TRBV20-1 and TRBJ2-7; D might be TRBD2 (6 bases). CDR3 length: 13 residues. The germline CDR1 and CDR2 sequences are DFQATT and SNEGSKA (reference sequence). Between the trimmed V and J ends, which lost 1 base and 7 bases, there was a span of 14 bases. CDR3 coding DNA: TGCAGTGCTAGAGTCGGGAGTAATTTAGAGCAGTACTTC. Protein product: CSARVGSNLEQYF.

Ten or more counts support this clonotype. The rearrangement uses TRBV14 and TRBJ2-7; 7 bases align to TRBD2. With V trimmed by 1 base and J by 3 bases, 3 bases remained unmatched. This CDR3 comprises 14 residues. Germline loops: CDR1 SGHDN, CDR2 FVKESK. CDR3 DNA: TGTGCCAGCAGCCAAGTAGCGGGCTACTACGAGCAGTACTTC. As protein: CASSQVAGYYEQYF.

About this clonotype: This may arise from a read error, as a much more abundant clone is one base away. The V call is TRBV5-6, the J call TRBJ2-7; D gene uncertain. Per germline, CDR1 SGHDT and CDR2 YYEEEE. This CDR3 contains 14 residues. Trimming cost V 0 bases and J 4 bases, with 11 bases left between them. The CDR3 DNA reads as TGTGCCAGCAGCTTGGCCAACGGGTGGTACGAGCAGTACTTC. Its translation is CASSLANGWYEQYF.

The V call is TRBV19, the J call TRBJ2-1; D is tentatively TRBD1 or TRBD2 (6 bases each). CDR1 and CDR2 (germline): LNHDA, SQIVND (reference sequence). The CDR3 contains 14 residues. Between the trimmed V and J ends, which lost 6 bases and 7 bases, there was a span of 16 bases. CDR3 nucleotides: TGTGCCAGTAGATGGGGGGCCTCTAGGAATGAGCAGTTCTTC. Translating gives CASRWGASRNEQFF.

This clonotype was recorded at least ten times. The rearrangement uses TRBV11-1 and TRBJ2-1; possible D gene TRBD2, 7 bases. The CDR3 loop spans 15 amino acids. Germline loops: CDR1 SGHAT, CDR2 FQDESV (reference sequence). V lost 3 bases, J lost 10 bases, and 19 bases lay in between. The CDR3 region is CASSLGAGTGTEQFF. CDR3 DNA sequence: TGTGCCAGCAGCTTGGGAGCGGGGACTGGGACAGAGCAGTTCTTC.

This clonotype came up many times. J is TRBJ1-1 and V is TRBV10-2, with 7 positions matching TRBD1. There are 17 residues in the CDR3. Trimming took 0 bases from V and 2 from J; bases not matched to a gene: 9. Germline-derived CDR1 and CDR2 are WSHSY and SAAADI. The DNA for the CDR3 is TGCGCCAGCAGTGAGTCGACAGGGAGGGATCTAAACACTGAAGCTTTCTTT. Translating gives CASSESTGRDLNTEAFF.

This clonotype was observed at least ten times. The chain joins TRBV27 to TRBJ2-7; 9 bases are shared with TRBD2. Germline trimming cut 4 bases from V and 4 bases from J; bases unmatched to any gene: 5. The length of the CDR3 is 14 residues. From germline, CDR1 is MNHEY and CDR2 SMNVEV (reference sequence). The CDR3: CASSCGGAEYEQYF. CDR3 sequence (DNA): TGTGCCAGCAGTTGCGGGGGGGCCGAGTACGAGCAGTACTTC.

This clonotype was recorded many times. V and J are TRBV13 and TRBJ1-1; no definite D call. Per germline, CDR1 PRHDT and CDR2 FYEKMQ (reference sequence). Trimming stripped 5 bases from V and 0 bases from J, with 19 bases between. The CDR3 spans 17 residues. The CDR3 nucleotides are TGTGCCAGCAGCAGCCTACTGAACAGCGAATTGAACACTGAAGCTTTCTTT. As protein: CASSSLLNSELNTEAFF.

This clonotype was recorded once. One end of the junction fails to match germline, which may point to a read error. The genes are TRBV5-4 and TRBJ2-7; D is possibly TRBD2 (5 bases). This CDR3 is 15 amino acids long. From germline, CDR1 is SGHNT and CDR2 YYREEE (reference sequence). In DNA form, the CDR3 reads TGTGCCTGCAGCTTGTTGGTCGGGAACTCCTACGAGCAGTACTTC. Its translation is CACSLLVGNSYEQYF.

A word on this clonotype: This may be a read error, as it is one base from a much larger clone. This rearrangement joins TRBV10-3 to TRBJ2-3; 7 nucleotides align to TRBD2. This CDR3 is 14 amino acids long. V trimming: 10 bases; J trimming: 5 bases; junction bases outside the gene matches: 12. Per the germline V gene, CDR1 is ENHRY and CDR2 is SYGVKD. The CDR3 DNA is TGTGCCACCGCCCACGGCGGGAGAGGAGATACGCAGTATTTT. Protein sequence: CATAHGGRGDTQYF.

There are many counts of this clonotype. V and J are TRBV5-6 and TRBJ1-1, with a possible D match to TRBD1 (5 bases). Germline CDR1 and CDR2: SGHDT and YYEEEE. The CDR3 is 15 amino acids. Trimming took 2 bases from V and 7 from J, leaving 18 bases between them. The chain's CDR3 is CASSFRGPGTGEAFF. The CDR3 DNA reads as TGTGCCAGCAGCTTCCGGGGCCCCGGGACCGGTGAAGCTTTCTTT.

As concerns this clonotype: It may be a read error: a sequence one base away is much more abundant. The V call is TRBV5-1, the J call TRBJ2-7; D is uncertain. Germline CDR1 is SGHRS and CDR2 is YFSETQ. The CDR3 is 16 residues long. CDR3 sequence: CAGSLLVSESAYEQYF. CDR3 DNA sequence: TGCGCCGGCAGCTTATTGGTATCAGAAAGCGCTTACGAGCAGTACTTC.

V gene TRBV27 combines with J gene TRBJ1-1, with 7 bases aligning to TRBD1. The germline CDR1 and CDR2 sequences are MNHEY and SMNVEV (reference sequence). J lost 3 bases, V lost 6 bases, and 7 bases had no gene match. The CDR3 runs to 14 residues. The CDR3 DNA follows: TGTGCCAGCAGGAGGGGGCTCCTCGACACTGAAGCTTTCTTT. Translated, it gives CASRRGLLDTEAFF.

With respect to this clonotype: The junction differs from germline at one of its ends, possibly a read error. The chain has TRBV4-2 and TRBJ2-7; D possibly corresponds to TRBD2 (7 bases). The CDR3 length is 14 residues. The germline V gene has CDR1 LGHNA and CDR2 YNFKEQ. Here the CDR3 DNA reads TGTGCCAGCAGCCAAGATAGGGGGGGCTACGAGCAGCACTTC. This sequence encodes CASSQDRGGYEQHF.